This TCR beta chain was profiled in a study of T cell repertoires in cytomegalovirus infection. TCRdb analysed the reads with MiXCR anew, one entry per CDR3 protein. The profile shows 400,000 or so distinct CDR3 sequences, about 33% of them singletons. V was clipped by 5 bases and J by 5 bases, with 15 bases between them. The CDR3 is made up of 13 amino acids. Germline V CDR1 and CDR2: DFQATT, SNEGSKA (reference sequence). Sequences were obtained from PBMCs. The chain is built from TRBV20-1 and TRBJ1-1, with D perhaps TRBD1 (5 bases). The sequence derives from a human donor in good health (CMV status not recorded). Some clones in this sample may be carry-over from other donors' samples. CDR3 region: CSAPWDGETEAFF. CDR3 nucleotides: TGCAGTGCTCCGTGGGACGGGGAAACTGAAGCTTTCTTT.